The T cell receptor beta chain under discussion was sequenced for a study of shared clonotypes between healthy human individuals. This CDR3 has 15 residues. V lost 7 bases to trimming and J lost 1 base; unmatched junction nucleotides: 10. Germline CDR1 and CDR2: MDHEN and SYDVKM. Every one of the donors was a Caucasian adult that lived in Nashville, Tennessee. About this clone: Its specificity is not known.

TCRdb's copy holds only in-frame clones and misses some; the assay was immunoSEQ multiplex PCR. The table has 2 million to 2.5 million clones, just over 90% seen once. Study-level results: Sharing across several donors was seen in roughly 5.2% of naive CD4 clonotypes.

This clonotype originated in a man aged 18 to 29 in good health. Some clones in this sample may be carry-over from other donors' samples. Sequenced: naive CD4+ T cells from PBMCs. Subset defined: CD45RA+ positively selected. This chain joins TRBV28 and TRBJ2-7; TRBD2 agrees at 7 bases. CDR3 amino acids: CASKYSGLISYEQYF. DNA of the CDR3: TGTGCCAGCAAATATAGCGGGTTAATATCCTACGAGCAGTACTTC.